This T cell receptor (beta chain) comes out of a study of cytomegalovirus exposure and HLA in healthy donors. Study summary: When roughly 420 donors were genotyped, about 80% of them were found to fall in the Caucasian-associated ancestry cluster.

In the PCR, 60 Vbeta and 13 Jbeta primers were used. Libraries were prepared by immunoSEQ multiplex PCR; TCRdb keeps only in-frame clonotypes and omits some of them. The table counts some 120,000 clones; about 2.3% lies in the top ten. Germline lookup yields CDR1 MNHEY and CDR2 SVGAGI. The CDR3 consists of 15 residues. The V gene lost 7 bases and the J gene lost 2 bases, with 17 bases spanning the gap. The clonotype originates from a man aged 40-49 years in good health and CMV-seronegative. This chain connects TRBV6-5 to TRBJ1-2; D is possibly TRBD1 (5 bases). Source material: PBMCs. CDR3 amino acids: CASIAQGRPNYGYTF. The CDR3 DNA follows: TGTGCCAGCATTGCTCAGGGCAGGCCAAACTATGGCTACACCTTC.